The 21 T cell receptor beta chains below come from one sample, sequenced in a study of CD8+ T cells in alopecia areata. Noted treatment: oral pan-JAK inhibitor, 5-10 mg twice daily. Sequencing templates came from extracted RNA that was reverse transcribed into cDNA. Using immunoSEQ multiplex PCR, the repertoire was profiled, and TCRdb retains in-frame clones only, with some absent. The data hold 200,000 to 250,000 clones, with roughly 64% observed a single time. Sequencing was performed on CD4+ T cells sorted from blood, taken at week 4, from a patient treated with tofacitinib. These receptors originate from a human donor with alopecia areata.

The V gene is TRBV29-1, the J gene TRBJ2-7, with 7 bases identical to TRBD2. Germline V gives CDR1 SQVTM, CDR2 ANQGSEA. This CDR3 region has 11 residues. Trimming took 7 bases from V and 7 from J; bases not matched to a gene: 7. The CDR3 bases are TGCAGCGGGGCGGGAGTTGGGGAGCAGTACTTC. This encodes CSGAGVGEQYF.

The rearrangement links TRBV7-6 to TRBJ2-7; 8 bases map to TRBD1. This CDR3 spans 14 amino acids. With 5 bases clipped from V and 6 bases from J, the junction kept 9 bases outside the gene matches. Germline assignment: CDR1 SGHVS and CDR2 FNYEAQ. The CDR3 bases are TGTGCCAGCAGCCTCGGACAGGGTTCGGGCGAGCAGTACTTC. This encodes CASSLGQGSGEQYF.

V and J are TRBV29-1 and TRBJ2-1; 13 positions match TRBD2. Losses at the gene ends were 6 bases for V and 3 bases for J; bases not matched to a gene: 8. The germline CDR1 and CDR2 sequences are SQVTM and ANQGSEA. CDR3 length equals 16 residues. This CDR3 reads CSVASGTSGVYNEQFF. CDR3 in DNA: TGCAGCGTAGCAAGCGGGACTAGCGGGGTCTACAATGAGCAGTTCTTC.

This chain uses TRBV13 with TRBJ1-2; the D is unclear. The V end was cut by 0 bases, the J end by 8 bases, with 7 bases between. This CDR3 has 12 residues. CDR1 is PRHDT and CDR2 is FYEKMQ in the germline V gene (reference sequence). This CDR3 is CASSLGGRGYTF. Here the CDR3 DNA reads TGTGCCAGCAGCTTAGGAGGGCGCGGCTACACCTTC.

The V call is TRBV2, the J call TRBJ1-2; D gene ambiguous. Trimming pared 2 bases from V and 4 bases from J, leaving 11 bases between. The CDR3 contains 14 residues. Germline CDR1 and CDR2: SNHLY and FYNNEI. The CDR3 loop reads CASSEMGGLYGYTF. The CDR3 DNA follows: TGTGCCAGCAGTGAAATGGGCGGACTCTATGGCTACACCTTC.

The chain recombines TRBV6-5 with TRBJ2-1, with D perhaps TRBD1 (6 bases). Germline V gene sequence: CDR1 MNHEY, CDR2 SVGAGI. The CDR3 contains 14 residues. Between the trimmed V and J ends, which lost 10 bases and 7 bases, there was a span of 20 bases. Written as DNA, the CDR3 is TGTGCCACCGAACCCTCGACAGGTGATAATGAGCAGTTCTTC. It specifies CATEPSTGDNEQFF.

The chain employs TRBV14 and TRBJ2-5; the D gene is possibly TRBD2 (6 bases). The V end lost 4 bases, the J end lost 1 base, and 13 bases lay between the germline ends. This CDR3 has 15 amino acids. Germline V lookup: CDR1 SGHDN, CDR2 FVKESK. CDR3 sequence: CASSPATRIQETQYF. CDR3 nucleotides: TGTGCCAGCAGCCCCGCGACTAGGATCCAAGAGACCCAGTACTTC.

The chain carries TRBV18 and TRBJ2-7; no clear D gene. Germline CDR1 is KGHSH and CDR2 is LQKENI. CDR3 size: 13 residues. Trimming shortened V by 2 bases and J by 0 bases, and 5 bases separated the two germline ends. In nucleotides, the CDR3 is TGTGCCAGCTCACCAGGAATCTCCTACGAGCAGTACTTC. It translates to CASSPGISYEQYF.

This rearrangement joins TRBV7-9 to TRBJ2-5; no reliable D call. CDR3 length: 14 amino acids. Germline loops: CDR1 SEHNR, CDR2 FQNEAQ (reference sequence). V was pared by 1 base and J by 2 bases, with 8 bases between. The CDR3 region is CASSLGGPQETQYF. The CDR3 region has the DNA TGTGCCAGCAGCTTAGGTGGGCCTCAAGAGACCCAGTACTTC.

This chain joins TRBV5-1 and TRBJ1-2; 8 bases are shared with TRBD1. This CDR3 is built from 15 residues. Germline loops: CDR1 SGHRS, CDR2 YFSETQ. Germline trimming cut 5 bases from V and 3 bases from J; bases unmatched to any gene: 9. The CDR3 coding sequence is TGCGCCAGCAGACCGACAGGGGAGGGCTACTATGGCTACACCTTC. Translating gives CASRPTGEGYYGYTF. Drawing the rest from reference TRBV5-1 and TRBJ1-2, the complete variable domain is KAGVTQTPRYLIKTRGQQVTLSCSPISGHRSVSWYQQTPGQGLQFLFEYFSETQRNKGNFPGRFSGRQFSNSRSEMNVSTLELGDSALYLCASRPTGEGYYGYTFGSGTRLTVV.

The rearrangement links TRBV7-9 to TRBJ1-1; D remains ambiguous. V was pared by 2 bases and J by 6 bases, with 7 bases between. CDR1 and CDR2 (germline): SEHNR, FQNEAQ (reference sequence). The CDR3 has 12 amino acids. The CDR3 bases are TGTGCCAGCAGCTTAACAGCTGCTGAAGCTTTCTTT. This gives the protein CASSLTAAEAFF.

The chain has TRBV7-9 and TRBJ2-7; D may be TRBD1 (6 bases). V was cut by 4 bases and J by 0 bases, with 16 bases left in between. Per germline, CDR1 SEHNR and CDR2 FQNEAQ (reference sequence). The CDR3 sequence is 16 residues long. The CDR3 region is CASSSRGTLPSYEQYF. The CDR3 nucleotides are TGTGCCAGCAGCTCCAGGGGCACCCTGCCCTCCTACGAGCAGTACTTC.

As concerns this clone: The missing conserved phenylalanine or tryptophan at the end of this CDR3 makes a read error likely. The DNA is left out, because the CDR3 cannot be placed on it with certainty; the CDR3 is given as TCRdb lists it. The chain is built from TRBV5-1 and TRBJ2-7; TRBD2 reflects the table's D call only, with no check against the DNA. Including both end residues, the CDR3 is 13 amino acids long. Germline loops: CDR1 SGHRS, CDR2 YFSETQ. CDR3 region: CASSLSGTSAFVL.

The chain uses TRBV30 and TRBJ1-5; weak D call: TRBD1 (5 bases). With 4 bases removed from V and 3 bases from J, the gap between germline ends came to 10 bases. CDR3 length: 13 residues. The germline gives CDR1 GTSNPN, CDR2 SVGIG (reference sequence). CDR3 coding DNA: TGTGCCTGGACTAGGGGACTCAATCAGCCCCAGCATTTT. Protein sequence: CAWTRGLNQPQHF.

V and J are TRBV29-1 and TRBJ2-1; the match to TRBD1 covers 7 bases. The V gene end was trimmed by 5 bases and the J gene end by 4 bases; junction bases not matched to a gene: 5. This CDR3 contains 13 residues. The germline V gene encodes CDR1 SQVTM and CDR2 ANQGSEA. CDR3 nucleotides: TGCAGCGTTCCGGGACAGAGATACAATGAGCAGTTCTTC. Translation: CSVPGQRYNEQFF.

This clone appeared a few times. CDR3 DNA: TGTGCCAGCAAGAGGGATCTGACCGGGACAGGGGGTCGGTCACCCCTCCACTTT. Its translation is CASKRDLTGTGGRSPLHF. The J gene is TRBJ1-6, the V gene TRBV7-9, with 11 bases lining up with TRBD1. Germline CDR1 is SEHNR and CDR2 is FQNEAQ (reference sequence). After removal of 7 bases from V and 10 bases from J, the junction contained 18 bases not matched to a gene. This CDR3 has 18 residues.

This sequence joins TRBV29-1 and TRBJ1-1, with D possibly TRBD1 on 6 matching bases. CDR3 length equals 12 residues. Trimming took off 3 bases at V and 4 bases at J, with 9 bases between the two ends. The germline V gene encodes CDR1 SQVTM and CDR2 ANQGSEA. The CDR3 region is CSVDARGTEAFF. The CDR3 bases are TGCAGCGTTGACGCCAGGGGCACTGAAGCTTTCTTT.

This clone was seen a few times. The same CDR3 arises from other DNA sequences in this sample as well. V is TRBV9 and J is TRBJ2-3, with no clear D. CDR3 size: 11 residues. Trimming took off 0 bases at V and 6 bases at J, with 2 bases between the two ends. Germline V gene data show CDR1 as SGDLS and CDR2 as YYNGEE. CDR3 region: CASSVGDTQYF. The CDR3, as DNA: TGTGCCAGCAGCGTAGGGGATACGCAGTATTTT.

The chain joins TRBV7-3 to TRBJ2-1; D is possibly TRBD1 or TRBD2 (5 bases each). The V gene's germline CDR1 is SGHTA and CDR2 FQGTGA. The CDR3 is 13 amino acids. The germline V and J ends were trimmed by 5 bases and 5 bases, with 10 bases remaining between them. The CDR3 sequence is CASSRGTNNEQFF. The CDR3 DNA reads as TGTGCCAGCAGCCGAGGGACGAACAATGAGCAGTTCTTC.

Remarks on this clone: One end of the junction is discordant with germline, which a read error may explain. The chain uses TRBV2 and TRBJ1-5; tentative D call: TRBD1 (5 bases). Germline loops: CDR1 SNHLY, CDR2 FYNNEI. The length of the CDR3 is 15 residues. In DNA form, the CDR3 reads TGTGCCAGCAGCCTCACGGGGGAACTAAATCTGCCCCAGCATTTT. It yields the protein CASSLTGELNLPQHF.

The chain carries TRBV18 and TRBJ2-5, with D possibly being TRBD2 (5 bases). The CDR3 runs 11 residues. Germline assignment: CDR1 KGHSH and CDR2 LQKENI. V lost 5 bases to trimming and J lost 5 bases, with 6 bases between them. CDR3 bases: TGTGCCAGCTCAACGGGGGAGACCCAGTACTTC. The encoded protein is CASSTGETQYF.